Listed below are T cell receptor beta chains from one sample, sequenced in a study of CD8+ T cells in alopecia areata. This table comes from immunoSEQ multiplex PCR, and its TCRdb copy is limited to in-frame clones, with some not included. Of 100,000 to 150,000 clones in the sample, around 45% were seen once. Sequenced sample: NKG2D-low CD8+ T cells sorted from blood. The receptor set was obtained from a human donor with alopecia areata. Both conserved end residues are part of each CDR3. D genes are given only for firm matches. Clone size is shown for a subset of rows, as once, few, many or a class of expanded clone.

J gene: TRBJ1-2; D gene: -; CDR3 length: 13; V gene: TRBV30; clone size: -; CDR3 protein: CAWSVGYDYGYTF; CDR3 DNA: TGTGCCTGGAGTGTAGGGTATGACTATGGCTACACCTTC
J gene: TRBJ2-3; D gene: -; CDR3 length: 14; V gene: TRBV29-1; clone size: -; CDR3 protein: CSVVQEGSADTQYF; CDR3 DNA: TGCAGCGTTGTCCAAGAGGGTTCCGCAGATACGCAGTATTTT
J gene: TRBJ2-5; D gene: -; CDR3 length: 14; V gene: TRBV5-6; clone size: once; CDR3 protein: CASSLGLGAETQYF; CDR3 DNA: TGTGCCAGCAGCTTAGGTTTGGGTGCAGAGACCCAGTACTTC
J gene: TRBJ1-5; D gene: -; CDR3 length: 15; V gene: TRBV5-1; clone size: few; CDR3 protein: CASSYASGSNQPQHF; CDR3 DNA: TGCGCCAGCAGTTATGCCAGTGGTAGCAATCAGCCCCAGCATTTT
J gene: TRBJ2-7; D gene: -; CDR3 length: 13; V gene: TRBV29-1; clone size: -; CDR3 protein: CSVEGGGLYEQYF; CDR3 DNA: TGCAGCGTTGAGGGGGGCGGCCTCTACGAGCAGTACTTC
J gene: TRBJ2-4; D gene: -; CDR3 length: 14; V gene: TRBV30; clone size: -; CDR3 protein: CASDTTQAKNIQYF; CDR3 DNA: TGTGCCTCAGACACTACCCAAGCCAAAAACATTCAGTACTTC
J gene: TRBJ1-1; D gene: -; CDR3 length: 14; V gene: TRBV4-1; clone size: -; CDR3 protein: CASSQDWEGSEAFF; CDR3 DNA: TGTGCCAGCAGCCAAGATTGGGAGGGATCTGAAGCTTTCTTT
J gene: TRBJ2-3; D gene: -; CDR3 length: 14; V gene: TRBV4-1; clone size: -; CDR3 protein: CASSLVGSTDTQYF; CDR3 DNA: TGCGCCAGCAGCCTCGTTGGTAGCACAGATACGCAGTATTTT
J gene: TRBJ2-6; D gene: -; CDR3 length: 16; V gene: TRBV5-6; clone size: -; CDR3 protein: CASSFGLTSGANVLTF; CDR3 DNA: TGTGCCAGCAGCTTCGGACTCACCTCTGGGGCCAACGTCCTGACTTTC
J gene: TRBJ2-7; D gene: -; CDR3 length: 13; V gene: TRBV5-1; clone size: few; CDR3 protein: CASSLTVDYEQYF; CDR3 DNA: TGCGCCAGCAGCTTGACCGTGGACTACGAGCAGTACTTC